This T cell receptor (beta chain) was profiled in a study of radiotherapy plus CTLA-4 blockade in lung cancer. Whole-study results and caveats: Reported findings show early blood T cell clone dynamics, with interferon-beta, best predicted response. TCR clones from tumors expanded in blood after radiotherapy plus ipilimumab.

TCRdb's copy holds only in-frame clones and misses some; the assay was immunoSEQ multiplex PCR. Of about 110,000 clones in the sample, 85% were seen once. As for this clone: Its target is not known.

There are 15 residues in the CDR3. V gave up 0 bases and J gave up 11 bases, with 16 bases separating them. Germline CDR1 MNHEY, CDR2 SVGAGI. The sequence came from a human donor with non-small cell lung cancer that progressed on radiotherapy plus ipilimumab. Some clones in this sample may be carry-over from other donors' samples. Sequenced here: peripheral blood, sampled from a patient treated with radiotherapy plus ipilimumab. The chain carries TRBV6-5 and TRBJ1-4; D ambiguous. CDR3 nucleotides: TGTGCCAGCAGTTACTCGTTTTCCGTGGGAGGGAAACTGTTTTTT. Translation: CASSYSFSVGGKLFF.